These 12 T cell receptor beta chains originate from one sample sequenced in a study of T-cell reconstitution after alpha-beta-depleted transplantation in children. The TCRbeta library was prepared with unique molecular identifiers. TCRdb ran MiXCR on the PCR reads and lists one entry per CDR3 protein. The data hold roughly 7,700 distinct CDR3 sequences, with 10% to 15% observed a single time. Source: PBMCs, mostly from graft donor cells, taken 60 days after TCRalphabeta/CD19-depleted stem cell transplant. These receptors originate from a patient between 2 and 10 years old who had a stem cell transplant for inherited bone marrow failure, so the T cells may come from the graft donor.

Many counts were recorded for this clonotype. This chain connects TRBV7-9 to TRBJ1-6, with a possible D match to TRBD1 (5 bases). Germline CDR1 reads SEHNR; CDR2 reads FQNEAQ (reference sequence). The CDR3 contains 14 residues. Between the trimmed V and J ends, which lost 3 bases and 7 bases, there was a span of 10 bases. The CDR3 here is CASSFRDSNSPLHF. Written as DNA, the CDR3 is TGTGCCAGCAGCTTCAGAGACAGCAATTCACCCCTCCACTTT.

This clonotype came up many times. V gene TRBV7-9 combines with J gene TRBJ2-7; weak D call: TRBD2 (6 bases). This CDR3 region has 14 residues. Germline CDR1 SEHNR, CDR2 FQNEAQ (reference sequence). V was clipped by 1 base and J by 6 bases, with 13 bases between them. The CDR3 DNA reads TGTGCCAGCAGCTTAGTGGGCCCGGAGGGCGAGCAGTACTTC. Translated: CASSLVGPEGEQYF. Variable domain in full (rest from reference TRBV7-9 and TRBJ2-7): DTGVSQNPRHKITKRGQNVTFRCDPISEHNRLYWYRQTLGQGPEFLTYFQNEAQLEKSRLLSDRFSAERPKGSFSTLEIQRTEQGDSAMYLCASSLVGPEGEQYFGPGTRLTVT.

This chain joins TRBV3-1 and TRBJ2-3; no definite D call. Germline V lookup: CDR1 LGHDT, CDR2 YNNKEL (reference sequence). Trimming took off 1 base at V and 0 bases at J, with 8 bases between the two ends. The CDR3 has 15 amino acids. CDR3: CASSQARYSTDTQYF. The CDR3 DNA sequence: TGTGCCAGCAGCCAAGCACGCTACAGCACAGATACGCAGTATTTT.

This clonotype was seen many times. The chain combines TRBV9 with TRBJ2-7; D gene unclear. This CDR3 region has 15 residues. Germline V gene sequence: CDR1 SGDLS, CDR2 YYNGEE. Trimming pared 0 bases from V and 4 bases from J, leaving 14 bases between. CDR3 protein: CASSVGLGGFYEQYF. Here the CDR3 DNA reads TGTGCCAGCAGCGTAGGACTGGGCGGATTTTACGAGCAGTACTTC. The variable domain in full, with the rest retrieved from reference TRBV9 and TRBJ2-7, is DSGVTQTPKHLITATGQRVTLRCSPRSGDLSVYWYQQSLDQGLQFLIQYYNGEERAKGNILERFSAQQFPDLHSELNLSSLELGDSALYFCASSVGLGGFYEQYFGPGTRLTVT.

This clonotype was counted ten times or more. This chain links TRBV11-1 with TRBJ1-6; no definite D call. There are 18 residues in the CDR3. V lost 1 base and J 9 bases, leaving 22 bases between the germline ends. Germline CDR1 is SGHAT and CDR2 is FQDESV (reference sequence). In DNA, the CDR3 is TGTGCCAGCAGCTTAGGGGTTGGGCCCCACCGGCCCCCTTCACCCCTCCACTTT. Amino acid sequence: CASSLGVGPHRPPSPLHF.

This clonotype was picked up many times. The V gene is TRBV5-1, the J gene TRBJ2-4; 8 positions agree with TRBD1. V shed 2 bases and J 0 bases; nucleotides not matched to a gene: 4. CDR1 SGHRS and CDR2 YFSETQ come from the germline V gene. There are 16 residues in the CDR3. CDR3 loop: CASSFRQGAAKNIQYF. Written as DNA, the CDR3 is TGCGCCAGCAGCTTTAGGCAGGGGGCAGCCAAAAACATTCAGTACTTC.

As concerns this clonotype: A read error is possible here, since a much larger clone lies one base away. The V call is TRBV3-1, the J call TRBJ2-3; D is unresolved. Germline loops: CDR1 LGHDT, CDR2 YNNKEL (reference sequence). The CDR3 consists of 19 residues. The CDR3 loop reads CACSQERSRRRSGTDTQYF. The CDR3 nucleotides read TGTGCCTGCAGCCAAGAGAGAAGTAGGAGACGGAGTGGCACAGATACGCAGTATTTT.

This clonotype came up many times. The rearrangement links TRBV7-2 to TRBJ1-1; D is ambiguous. V was clipped by 5 bases and J by 10 bases, with 11 bases between them. CDR1 is SGHTA, CDR2 FQGNSA, per germline. The CDR3 covers 11 residues. The CDR3 DNA is TGTGCCAGCAGCCCTACAGTGGGAGCTTTCTTT. Amino acid sequence: CASSPTVGAFF. The entire variable domain, with the rest obtained from reference TRBV7-2 and TRBJ1-1, is as follows: GAGVSQSPSNKVTEKGKDVELRCDPISGHTALYWYRQSLGQGLEFLIYFQGNSAPDKSGLPSDRFSAERTGGSVSTLTIQRTQQEDSAVYLCASSPTVGAFFGQGTRLTVV.

This clonotype was recorded at least ten times. This chain uses TRBV20-1 with TRBJ1-2, with TRBD1 matching 7 bases. CDR3 length: 14 residues. The germline CDR1 and CDR2 sequences are DFQATT and SNEGSKA (reference sequence). The V and J ends lost 2 bases and 2 bases, in that order; junction bases with no gene match: 5. CDR3 bases: TGCAGTGCTAGAAGGGTAGGGGGCAACTATGGCTACACCTTC. This codes for CSARRVGGNYGYTF.

This clonotype was detected ten times or more. J is TRBJ2-1 and V is TRBV9, with a possible D match to TRBD1 (6 bases). V shed 6 bases and J shed 4 bases, with 17 bases lying between them. Germline V gene lookup returns CDR1 SGDLS and CDR2 YYNGEE. The CDR3 has 15 residues. The CDR3 sequence: CASNRNARGYNEQFF. The CDR3 coding sequence is TGTGCCAGCAATCGGAATGCCAGGGGTTACAATGAGCAGTTCTTC.

This clonotype has at least ten counts. The gene calls are TRBV9 and TRBJ2-1; the D gene is possibly TRBD2 (6 bases). The CDR3 covers 15 residues. V was pared by 4 bases and J by 2 bases, with 13 bases between. CDR1 and CDR2 (germline): SGDLS, YYNGEE. CDR3 nucleotides: TGTGCCAGCAGCCGAACTAGCCGAACCTACAATGAGCAGTTCTTC. As protein: CASSRTSRTYNEQFF. Full variable domain (remainder filled in from reference TRBV9 and TRBJ2-1): DSGVTQTPKHLITATGQRVTLRCSPRSGDLSVYWYQQSLDQGLQFLIQYYNGEERAKGNILERFSAQQFPDLHSELNLSSLELGDSALYFCASSRTSRTYNEQFFGPGTRLTVL.

The chain has TRBV19 and TRBJ2-2; D remains unclear. The length of the CDR3 is 10 residues. From germline, CDR1 is LNHDA and CDR2 SQIVND (reference sequence). Trimming took off 11 bases at V and 8 bases at J, with 9 bases between the two ends. CDR3 sequence (DNA): TGTGCCGCCGGGCGGGGGGAGCTGTTTTTT. This translates into CAAGRGELFF.